The rows below give T cell receptor beta chains drawn from one sample of a study of T cells in localized non-small cell lung cancer. TCRdb's table, derived via immunoSEQ multiplex PCR, lists solely in-frame clones and lacks some. The sample lists tens of thousands of clones; roughly 81% were seen once. The material was peripheral blood, obtained before any cancer treatment. These receptors were obtained from a female donor of 60 years or more with stage I lung adenocarcinoma. CDR3s include the opening cysteine and the closing phenylalanine or tryptophan. A D gene is named only where the DNA matches it firmly.

>TRBV4-2|.
CASSPPFRQDTDTQYF
>TRBV19|.
CASSIGSGANVLTF
>TRBV7-9|.
CASSLIGQQVEAFF
>TRBV30|.
CAWRRGGPGIQPQHF
>TRBV30|.
CAWSMGLSYYNEQFF
>TRBV7-8|TRBD1
CASSFVGSRQGANSPLHF
>TRBV11-2|TRBD2
CASSLKGGGDTDTQYF
>TRBV2|.
CASPKEETQYF
>TRBV4-2|.
CASSLRETEGYTF
>TRBV7-7|.
CASSPQDISGELFF
>TRBV7-8|.
CASSAPQRPRSDTEAFF
>TRBV11-2|TRBD2
CASSPTRLARGTDTQYF
>TRBV18|.
CASSLNTNPGQGETQYF
>TRBV7-8|TRBD1
CASSPTGGRVSSNQPQHF
>TRBV2|TRBD2
CASKGGLAVEQFF
>TRBV7-3|.
CASSLFGGNTEAFF